The 5 T cell receptor beta chains presented below share a single source sample, sequenced in a study of T cell repertoires in aging, cancer and after chemotherapy. The template was genomic DNA from peripheral blood, not RNA. Rearranged V-D-J TRB sequences were amplified with a mixed TRB-A/B primer pool. TCRdb re-analysed the multiplex PCR reads in MiXCR, keeping a single row per CDR3 protein. This table has about 15,000 distinct CDR3 sequences, 45% to 50% appearing once. Sequenced sample: blood. The receptors here all came from a human donor in good health.

Concerning this clonotype: A much larger clone lies one base from this, so it may be a read error. This chain links TRBV5-5 with TRBJ2-3, with a tentative D call TRBD1 (6 bases). The germline V gene has CDR1 SGHKS and CDR2 YYEKEE (reference sequence). The CDR3 extends over 19 amino acids. DNA of the CDR3: TGTGCCAGAAGCTTGCACAGGGCCGGGTCGGGCAGCCACACAGATACGCAGTATTTT. This gives the protein CARSLHRAGSGSHTDTQYF.

This clonotype was seen more than once but under ten times. The chain joins TRBV27 to TRBJ2-1, with D perhaps TRBD2 (6 bases). This CDR3 comprises 19 residues. Germline assignment: CDR1 MNHEY and CDR2 SMNVEV (reference sequence). V was shortened by 1 base and J by 9 bases, with 28 bases between the two germline ends. The DNA of the CDR3 is TGTGCCAGCAGTTTATTCGGACGGGAGAGCGGCGTCCTCTTGGTTGAGCAGTTCTTC. Translation: CASSLFGRESGVLLVEQFF.

The chain combines TRBV5-6 with TRBJ2-2, with TRBD2 as a possible D gene (6 bases). The CDR3 contains 14 residues. The germline V gene has CDR1 SGHDT and CDR2 YYEEEE. V was shortened by 0 bases and J by 5 bases, with 8 bases between the two germline ends. CDR3 loop: CASSLGLATGELFF. Here the CDR3 DNA reads TGTGCCAGCAGCTTGGGGCTAGCGACCGGGGAGCTGTTTTTT.

This clonotype showed up just a few times. The genes are TRBV6-5 and TRBJ2-7, with a tentative D call TRBD1 (6 bases). V shed 7 bases and J shed 2 bases, with 15 bases lying between them. CDR1 MNHEY and CDR2 SVGAGI come from the germline V gene. The CDR3 loop spans 14 amino acids. This CDR3 reads CASTPGTSTYEQYF. In nucleotides, the CDR3 is TGTGCCAGCACCCCAGGGACAAGCACCTACGAGCAGTACTTC.

About this clonotype itself: Being one base from a much bigger clone, this may be a read error. V usage is TRBV29-1 and J usage is TRBJ2-7, with a possible D match to TRBD2 (5 bases). V lost 8 bases and J 7 bases, leaving 21 bases between the germline ends. CDR1 and CDR2 (germline): SQVTM, ANQGSEA. The CDR3 covers 13 residues. The CDR3 reads CSIAHRGAREQYF. Here the CDR3 DNA reads TGCAGCATCGCCCACCGGGGAGCGAGGGAGCAGTACTTC.